Shown below are 7 T cell receptor beta chains from a single sample sequenced in a study of OX40 agonist ivuxolimab in advanced cancers. Libraries were prepared through the immunoSEQ multiplex PCR assay. As stored in TCRdb, this immuneACCESS dataset retains in-frame rearrangements with V and J assigned. A fraction of the clones does not appear; measured against another copy, unresolved V genes explain less than half of the discrepancy, and the remainder lacks a known reason. The sample table contains about 60,000 clones; only one count was recorded for approximately 87% of them. The ten largest clones represent about 5.1% of the sample. Material: CD4+ or CD8+ T cells sorted from blood, obtained in a trial of the OX40 agonist ivuxolimab. These TCRs come from an adult with an advanced solid tumor such as melanoma, head and neck, liver or kidney cancer.

The rearrangement links TRBV9 to TRBJ2-7; 7 bases fit TRBD1. Germline CDR1 reads SGDLS; CDR2 reads YYNGEE. The CDR3 covers 15 residues. V lost 3 bases to trimming and J lost 2 bases; unmatched junction nucleotides: 8. The CDR3 region is CASSAQTGPAYEQYF. In nucleotides, the CDR3 is TGTGCCAGCAGCGCGCAGACAGGGCCCGCCTACGAGCAGTACTTC.

This chain links TRBV18 with TRBJ1-1, with D unresolved. This CDR3 spans 16 amino acids. V was cut by 1 base and J by 6 bases, with 18 bases left in between. CDR1 is KGHSH and CDR2 is LQKENI in the germline V gene. The DNA of the CDR3 is TGTGCCAGCTCACCACAGGACGTTGCGGGTGGGTCTGAAGCTTTCTTT. This sequence encodes CASSPQDVAGGSEAFF.

The chain links TRBV5-4 to TRBJ1-1, with TRBD1 as a possible D gene (6 bases). V shed 4 bases and J shed 5 bases, with 15 bases lying between them. Per the germline V gene, CDR1 is SGHNT and CDR2 is YYREEE (reference sequence). The CDR3 loop spans 14 amino acids. Written as DNA, the CDR3 is TGTGCCAGCAGCCCAACAGGGACGGGGACTGAAGCTTTCTTT. This gives the protein CASSPTGTGTEAFF.

The chain recombines TRBV10-3 with TRBJ2-7; D possibly corresponds to TRBD1 (6 bases). The length of the CDR3 is 14 residues. Germline assignment: CDR1 ENHRY and CDR2 SYGVKD. The V gene lost 2 bases and the J gene lost 0 bases, with 8 bases spanning the gap. The CDR3 here is CAISEMGASYEQYF. Here the CDR3 DNA reads TGTGCCATCAGTGAGATGGGGGCCTCCTACGAGCAGTACTTC.

The V call is TRBV2, the J call TRBJ2-1, with a tentative D call TRBD1 (5 bases). The CDR3 runs to 14 residues. Germline loops: CDR1 SNHLY, CDR2 FYNNEI. Trimming took 7 bases from V and 1 from J, leaving 11 bases between them. CDR3 in amino acids: CASTGALSYNEQFF. The CDR3 DNA reads as TGTGCCAGCACTGGGGCACTTTCCTACAATGAGCAGTTCTTC.

This rearrangement joins TRBV14 to TRBJ2-5; no firm D call. Germline assignment: CDR1 SGHDN and CDR2 FVKESK. Trimming removed 4 bases from V and 5 bases from J, with 17 bases in between. This CDR3 has 15 residues. The CDR3 sequence is CASSPPGVTAETQYF. The CDR3 nucleotides are TGTGCCAGCAGCCCCCCTGGAGTAACGGCGGAGACCCAGTACTTC.

This chain uses TRBV7-2 with TRBJ2-2, with D perhaps matching TRBD1 or TRBD2 (7 bases each). V was pared by 7 bases and J by 7 bases, with 25 bases between. Germline values: CDR1 SGHTA, CDR2 FQGNSA. The length of the CDR3 is 17 residues. DNA of the CDR3: TGTGCCAGCACGAGGGGGGGTGCACAGGGGAGGGACGGGGAGCTGTTTTTT. Protein sequence: CASTRGGAQGRDGELFF. The full variable domain, in which reference TRBV7-2 and TRBJ2-2 provide the parts outside the CDR3, is GAGVSQSPSNKVTEKGKDVELRCDPISGHTALYWYRQSLGQGLEFLIYFQGNSAPDKSGLPSDRFSAERTGGSVSTLTIQRTQQEDSAVYLCASTRGGAQGRDGELFFGEGSRLTVL.